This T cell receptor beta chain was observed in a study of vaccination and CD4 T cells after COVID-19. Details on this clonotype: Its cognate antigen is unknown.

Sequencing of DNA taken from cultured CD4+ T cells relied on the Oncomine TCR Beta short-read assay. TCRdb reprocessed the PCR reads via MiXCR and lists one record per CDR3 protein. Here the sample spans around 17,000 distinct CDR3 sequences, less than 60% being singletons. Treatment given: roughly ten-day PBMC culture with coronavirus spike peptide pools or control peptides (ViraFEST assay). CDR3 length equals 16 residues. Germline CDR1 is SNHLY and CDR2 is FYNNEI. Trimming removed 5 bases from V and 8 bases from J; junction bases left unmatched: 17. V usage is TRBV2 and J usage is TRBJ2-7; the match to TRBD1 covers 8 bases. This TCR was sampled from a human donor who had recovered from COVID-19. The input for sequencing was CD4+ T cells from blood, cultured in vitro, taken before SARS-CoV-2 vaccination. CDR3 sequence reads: CASSLGTGAFAEKQYF. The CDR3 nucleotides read TGTGCCAGCAGTCTCGGGACAGGTGCCTTTGCTGAAAAGCAGTACTTC. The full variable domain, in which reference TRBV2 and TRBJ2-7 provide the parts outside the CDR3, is EPEVTQTPSHQVTQMGQEVILRCVPISNHLYFYWYRQILGQKVEFLVSFYNNEISEKSEIFDDQFSVERPDGSNFTLKIRSTKLEDSAMYFCASSLGTGAFAEKQYFGPGTRLTVT.